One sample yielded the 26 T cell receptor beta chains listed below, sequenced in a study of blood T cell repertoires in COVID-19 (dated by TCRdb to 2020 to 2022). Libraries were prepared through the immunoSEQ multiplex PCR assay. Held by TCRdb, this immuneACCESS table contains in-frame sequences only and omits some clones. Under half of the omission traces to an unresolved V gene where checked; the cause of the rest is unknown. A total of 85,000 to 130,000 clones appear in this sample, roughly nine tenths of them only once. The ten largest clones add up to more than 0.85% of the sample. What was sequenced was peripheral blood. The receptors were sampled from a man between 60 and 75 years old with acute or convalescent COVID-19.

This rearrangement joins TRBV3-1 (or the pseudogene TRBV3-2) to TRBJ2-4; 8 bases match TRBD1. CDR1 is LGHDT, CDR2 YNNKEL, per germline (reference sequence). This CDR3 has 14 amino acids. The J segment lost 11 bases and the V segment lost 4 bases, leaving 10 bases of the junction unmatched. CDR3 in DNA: TGTGCCAGCAGCCCAACAGACAGGGGAGGATTTCAGTACTTC. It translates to CASSPTDRGGFQYF.

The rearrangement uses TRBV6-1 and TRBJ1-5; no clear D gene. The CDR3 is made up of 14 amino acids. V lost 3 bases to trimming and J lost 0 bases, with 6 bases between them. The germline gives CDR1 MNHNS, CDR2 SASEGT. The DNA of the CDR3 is TGTGCCAGCAGTGAGCAGGATAGCAATCAGCCCCAGCATTTT. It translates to CASSEQDSNQPQHF.

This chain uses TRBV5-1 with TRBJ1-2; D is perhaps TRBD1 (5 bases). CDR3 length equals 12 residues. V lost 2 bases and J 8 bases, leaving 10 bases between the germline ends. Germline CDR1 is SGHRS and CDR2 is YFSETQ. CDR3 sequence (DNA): TGCGCCAGCAGCTTAGGGCAGGGAGGCTACACCTTC. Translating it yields CASSLGQGGYTF.

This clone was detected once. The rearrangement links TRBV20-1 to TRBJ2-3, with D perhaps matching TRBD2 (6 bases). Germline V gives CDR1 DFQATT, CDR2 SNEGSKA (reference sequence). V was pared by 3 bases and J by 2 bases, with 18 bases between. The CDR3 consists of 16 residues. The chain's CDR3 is CSASLSGVGNTDTQYF. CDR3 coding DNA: TGCAGTGCTAGTCTGTCGGGGGTGGGGAACACAGATACGCAGTATTTT.

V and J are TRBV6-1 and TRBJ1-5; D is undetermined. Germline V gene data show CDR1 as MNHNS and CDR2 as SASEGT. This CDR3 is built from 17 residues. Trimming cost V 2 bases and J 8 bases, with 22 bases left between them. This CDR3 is CASSENLRGIPVEPQHF. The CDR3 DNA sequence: TGTGCCAGCAGTGAAAACCTTCGCGGCATCCCTGTTGAGCCCCAGCATTTT.

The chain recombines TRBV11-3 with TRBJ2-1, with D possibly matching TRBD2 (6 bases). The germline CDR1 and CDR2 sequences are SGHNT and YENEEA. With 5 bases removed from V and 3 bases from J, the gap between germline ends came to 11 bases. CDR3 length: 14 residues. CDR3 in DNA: TGTGCCAGCAGCACCCGGCGGGACTACAATGAGCAGTTCTTC. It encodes CASSTRRDYNEQFF.

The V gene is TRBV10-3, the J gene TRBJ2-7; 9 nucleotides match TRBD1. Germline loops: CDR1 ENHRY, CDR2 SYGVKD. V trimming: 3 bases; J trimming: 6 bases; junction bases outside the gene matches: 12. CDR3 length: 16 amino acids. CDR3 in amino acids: CAISDTGTGSGSEQYV. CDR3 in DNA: TGTGCCATCAGTGACACCGGGACAGGGTCCGGATCCGAGCAGTACGTC.

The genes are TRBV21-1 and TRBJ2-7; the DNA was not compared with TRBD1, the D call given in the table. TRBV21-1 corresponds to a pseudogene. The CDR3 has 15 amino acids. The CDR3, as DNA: TGTGCCAGCAGCCCGGATGGGGCAGGCTCCTACGAGCAGTACGTC. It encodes CASSPDGAGSYEQYV.

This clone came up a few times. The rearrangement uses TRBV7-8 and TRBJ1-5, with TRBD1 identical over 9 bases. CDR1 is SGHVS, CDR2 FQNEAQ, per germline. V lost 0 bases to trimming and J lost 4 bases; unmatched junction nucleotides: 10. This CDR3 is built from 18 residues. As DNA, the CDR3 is TGTGCCAGCAGCTTAGCGCGGGCGGGACAGGGAGGTAATCAGCCCCAGCATTTT. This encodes CASSLARAGQGGNQPQHF.

CDR3 DNA: TGTGCCTGGACAGGGAACTATGGCTACACCTTC. This translates into CAWTGNYGYTF. The chain links TRBV30 to TRBJ1-2; D is perhaps TRBD1 (5 bases). This CDR3 region has 11 residues. Per germline, CDR1 GTSNPN and CDR2 SVGIG (reference sequence). Between the trimmed V and J ends, which lost 4 bases and 2 bases, there was a span of 5 bases.

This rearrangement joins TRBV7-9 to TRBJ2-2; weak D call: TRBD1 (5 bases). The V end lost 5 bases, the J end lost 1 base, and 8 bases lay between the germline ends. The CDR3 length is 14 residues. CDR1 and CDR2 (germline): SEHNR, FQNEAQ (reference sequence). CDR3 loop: CASSHRGNTGELFF. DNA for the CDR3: TGTGCCAGCAGCCATAGGGGGAACACCGGGGAGCTGTTTTTT.

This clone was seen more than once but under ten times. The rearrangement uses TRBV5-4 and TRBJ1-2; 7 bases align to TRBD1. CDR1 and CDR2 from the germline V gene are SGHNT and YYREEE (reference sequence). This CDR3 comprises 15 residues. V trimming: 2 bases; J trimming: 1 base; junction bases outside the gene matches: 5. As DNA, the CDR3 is TGTGCCAGCAGCTTCCGACAGGGTCTTAACTATGGCTACACCTTC. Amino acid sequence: CASSFRQGLNYGYTF.

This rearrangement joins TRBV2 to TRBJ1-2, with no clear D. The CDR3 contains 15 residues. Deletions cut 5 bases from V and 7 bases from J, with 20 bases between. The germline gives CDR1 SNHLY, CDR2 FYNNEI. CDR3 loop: CASSTTAIGSGGYTF. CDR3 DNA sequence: TGTGCCAGCAGTACGACCGCGATAGGTTCGGGTGGCTACACCTTC.

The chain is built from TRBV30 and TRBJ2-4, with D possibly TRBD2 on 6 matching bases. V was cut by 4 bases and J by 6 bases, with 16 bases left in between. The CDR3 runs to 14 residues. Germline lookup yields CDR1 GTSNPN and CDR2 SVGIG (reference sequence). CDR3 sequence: CAWNPPGLLNIQYF. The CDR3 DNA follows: TGTGCCTGGAACCCTCCGGGACTCCTAAACATTCAGTACTTC.

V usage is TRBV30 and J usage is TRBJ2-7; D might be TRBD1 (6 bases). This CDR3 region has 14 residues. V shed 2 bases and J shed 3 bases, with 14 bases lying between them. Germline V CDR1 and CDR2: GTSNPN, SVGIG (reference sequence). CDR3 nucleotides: TGTGCCTGGAGTCCTTTGACAGGCCACTACGAGCAGTACTTC. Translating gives CAWSPLTGHYEQYF.

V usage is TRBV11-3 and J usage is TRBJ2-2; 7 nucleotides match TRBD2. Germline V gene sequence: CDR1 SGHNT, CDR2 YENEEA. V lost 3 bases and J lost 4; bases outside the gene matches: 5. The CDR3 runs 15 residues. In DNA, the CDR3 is TGTGCCAGCAGCTTGGGGAGGGCGGGCACCGGGGAGCTGTTTTTT. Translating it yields CASSLGRAGTGELFF.

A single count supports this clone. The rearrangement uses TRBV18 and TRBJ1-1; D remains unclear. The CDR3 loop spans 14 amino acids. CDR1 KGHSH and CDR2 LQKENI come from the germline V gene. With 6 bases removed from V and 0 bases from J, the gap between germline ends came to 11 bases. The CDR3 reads CASSPRGMNTEAFF. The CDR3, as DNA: TGTGCCAGCTCCCCCCGTGGCATGAACACTGAAGCTTTCTTT.

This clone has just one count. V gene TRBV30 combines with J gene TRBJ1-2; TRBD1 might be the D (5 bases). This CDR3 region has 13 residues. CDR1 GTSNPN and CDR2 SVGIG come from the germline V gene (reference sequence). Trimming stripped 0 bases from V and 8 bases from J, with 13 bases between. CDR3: CAWSVGGADGYTF. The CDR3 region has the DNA TGTGCCTGGAGTGTAGGAGGGGCCGACGGCTACACCTTC.

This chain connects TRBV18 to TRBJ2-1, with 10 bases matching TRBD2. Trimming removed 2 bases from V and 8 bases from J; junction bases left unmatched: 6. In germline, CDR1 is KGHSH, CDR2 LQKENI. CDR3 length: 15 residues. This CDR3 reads CASSPLSSGSDEQFF. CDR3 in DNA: TGTGCCAGCTCACCATTGTCTAGCGGGAGCGATGAGCAGTTCTTC.

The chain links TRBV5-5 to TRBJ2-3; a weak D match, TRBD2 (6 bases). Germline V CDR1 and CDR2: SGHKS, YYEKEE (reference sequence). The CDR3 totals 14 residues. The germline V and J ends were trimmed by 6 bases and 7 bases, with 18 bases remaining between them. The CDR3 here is CASNRWEARNTQYF. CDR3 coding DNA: TGTGCCAGCAACCGTTGGGAGGCCCGGAATACGCAGTATTTT.

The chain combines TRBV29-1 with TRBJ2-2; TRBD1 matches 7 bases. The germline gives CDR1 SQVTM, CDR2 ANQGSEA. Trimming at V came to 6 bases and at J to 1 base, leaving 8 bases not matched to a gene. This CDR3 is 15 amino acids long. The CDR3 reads CSVYRGDLNTGELFF. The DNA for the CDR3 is TGCAGCGTATACAGGGGCGATCTGAACACCGGGGAGCTGTTTTTT.

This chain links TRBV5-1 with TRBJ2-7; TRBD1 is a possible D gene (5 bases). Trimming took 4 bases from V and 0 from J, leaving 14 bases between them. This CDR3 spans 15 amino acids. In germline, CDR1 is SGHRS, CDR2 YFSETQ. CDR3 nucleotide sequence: TGCGCCAGCAGCCTAGGACACCTGACCTCCTACGAGCAGTACTTC. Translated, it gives CASSLGHLTSYEQYF.

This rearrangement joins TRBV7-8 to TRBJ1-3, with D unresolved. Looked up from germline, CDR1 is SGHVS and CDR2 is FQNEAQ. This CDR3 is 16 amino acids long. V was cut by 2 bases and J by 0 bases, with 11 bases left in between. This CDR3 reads CASSLPGTSSGNTIYF. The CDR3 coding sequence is TGTGCCAGCAGCTTACCGGGAACCAGCTCTGGAAACACCATATATTTT.

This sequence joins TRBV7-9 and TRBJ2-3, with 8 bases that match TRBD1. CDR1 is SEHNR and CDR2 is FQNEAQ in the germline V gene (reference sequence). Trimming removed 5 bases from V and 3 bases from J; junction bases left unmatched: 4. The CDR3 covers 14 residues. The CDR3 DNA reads TGTGCCAGCAGCAGCAGGGGGCGAACAGATACGCAGTATTTT. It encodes CASSSRGRTDTQYF.

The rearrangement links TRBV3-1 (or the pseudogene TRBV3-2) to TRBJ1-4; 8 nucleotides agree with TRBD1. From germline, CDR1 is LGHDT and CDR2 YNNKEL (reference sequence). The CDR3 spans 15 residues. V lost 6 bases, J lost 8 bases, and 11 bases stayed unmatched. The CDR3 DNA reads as TGTGCCAGCAGGAACGACAGGGGCTTTCAAGAAAAACTGTTTTTT. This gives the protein CASRNDRGFQEKLFF.

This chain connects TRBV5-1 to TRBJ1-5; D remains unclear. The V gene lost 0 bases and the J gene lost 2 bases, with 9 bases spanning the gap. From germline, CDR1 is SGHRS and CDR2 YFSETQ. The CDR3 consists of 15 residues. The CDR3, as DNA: TGCGCCAGCAGCTTGGAGGGAGGAGGCAATCAGCCCCAGCATTTT. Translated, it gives CASSLEGGGNQPQHF. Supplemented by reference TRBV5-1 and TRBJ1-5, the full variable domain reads KAGVTQTPRYLIKTRGQQVTLSCSPISGHRSVSWYQQTPGQGLQFLFEYFSETQRNKGNFPGRFSGRQFSNSRSEMNVSTLELGDSALYLCASSLEGGGNQPQHFGDGTRLSIL.